This TCR beta chain was obtained from a study of monozygotic twins with inflammatory bowel disease. With respect to this clonotype: Its target is not known.

Blood samples of approximately 2.7 ml were drawn from every donor. This CDR3 is built from 14 residues. TCRdb reprocessed the 5' RACE reads, with one entry per CDR3 protein and no DNA. The sample has 200,000 to 250,000 distinct CDR3 sequences. Whole-study findings and limits: Discordant twins showed the same repertoire similarity as concordant twins, possibly from limited power. Extra variability in the repertoires of patients may have come from differing immunosuppressive treatments.

Sequencing was carried out using blood. The rearrangement joins TRBV23-1 to TRBJ2-7; the TCRdb call, TRBD1, lacks DNA for checking. TRBV23-1 is labeled an ORF, and its function is uncertain. The sequence came from a human donor with ulcerative colitis or Crohn's disease, or a healthy co-twin of an affected twin (not recorded which). The CDR3 loop is CASSPGTGRTEQYF.